This T cell receptor beta chain was sequenced for a study of cytomegalovirus exposure and HLA in healthy donors. The CDR3 runs 15 residues. The germline V gene has CDR1 SNHLY and CDR2 FYNNEI. Trimming took off 1 base at V and 8 bases at J, with 17 bases between the two ends. Notes on the study in general: In an earlier analysis, most TCR beta V segments were productive about 87% or about 30% of the time. Presence/absence analyses assumed roughly uniform sequencing depth across donors. After further analysis at a later stage, 16,951 TCR beta sequences were associated with HLA alleles at 0.05 false discovery rate.

Turning to this clone: Its specificity is not known.

Researchers ran the PCR with 60 Vbeta and 13 Jbeta primers. TCRdb's table, derived via immunoSEQ multiplex PCR, lists solely in-frame clones and lacks some. The sample has 85,000 to 90,000 clones; roughly 70% are singletons. The source is a man under 40 in good health and CMV-seronegative. This sequence joins TRBV2 and TRBJ1-2, with D tentatively TRBD1 (6 bases). The material sequenced was PBMCs. The CDR3 bases are TGTGCCAGCAGTGAAGTTGGGACACAGAGAGGGGGCTACACCTTC. This sequence encodes CASSEVGTQRGGYTF. The full variable domain, its missing parts supplied by reference TRBV2 and TRBJ1-2, is EPEVTQTPSHQVTQMGQEVILRCVPISNHLYFYWYRQILGQKVEFLVSFYNNEISEKSEIFDDQFSVERPDGSNFTLKIRSTKLEDSAMYFCASSEVGTQRGGYTFGSGTRLTVV.